Following are 28 T cell receptor beta chains from one sample sequenced in a study of blood T cell repertoires in COVID-19. Only in-frame clones appear in the TCRdb table, and some are missing; sequencing was by immunoSEQ multiplex PCR. The data contain approximately 210,000 clones, 80% to 90% of them singletons. The sequencing input was peripheral blood. These receptors originate from a woman between 65 and 79 years old with acute or convalescent COVID-19.

This clone was counted only a few times. The chain is built from TRBV6-5 and TRBJ2-3; D is uncertain. This CDR3 region has 13 residues. V lost 6 bases to trimming and J lost 3 bases, with 10 bases between them. Germline V gives CDR1 MNHEY, CDR2 SVGAGI. The CDR3 spells CASRGRLTDTQYF. The DNA for the CDR3 is TGTGCCAGCAGGGGCAGGCTAACAGATACGCAGTATTTT.

This chain's CDR3 is CASSRGTSGNEQYF. The CDR3 DNA sequence: TGCGCCAGCAGCCGCGGGACTAGCGGAAACGAGCAGTACTTC. V and J are TRBV5-1 and TRBJ2-7; 11 bases align to TRBD2. CDR3 length: 14 amino acids. Germline CDR1 and CDR2: SGHRS and YFSETQ. V gave up 4 bases and J gave up 5 bases; unmatched junction bases: 5. Full variable domain (rest looked up from reference TRBV5-1 and TRBJ2-7): KAGVTQTPRYLIKTRGQQVTLSCSPISGHRSVSWYQQTPGQGLQFLFEYFSETQRNKGNFPGRFSGRQFSNSRSEMNVSTLELGDSALYLCASSRGTSGNEQYFGPGTRLTVT.

The chain is built from TRBV3-1 (or the pseudogene TRBV3-2) and TRBJ1-5; D unclear. V lost 4 bases, J lost 0 bases, and 7 bases lay in between. Germline-derived CDR1 and CDR2 are LGHDT and YNNKEL (reference sequence). There are 14 residues in the CDR3. CDR3: CASSRAYSNQPQHF. The DNA of the CDR3 is TGTGCCAGCAGCCGCGCTTATAGCAATCAGCCCCAGCATTTT.

Turning to this clone: One junction end disagrees with the germline gene, perhaps due to a read error. The CDR3 region is CASGLGTGEYRSPLHF. The CDR3 DNA reads as TGTGCTAGTGGGTTGGGGACAGGGGAGTATCGTTCACCCCTCCACTTT. The chain carries TRBV12-5 and TRBJ1-6; TRBD1 matches 10 bases. The CDR3 consists of 16 residues. Germline loops: CDR1 LGHNT, CDR2 FRNRAP.

The chain recombines TRBV5-6 with TRBJ2-3, with 10 bases aligning to TRBD2. The CDR3 covers 17 residues. Germline V lookup: CDR1 SGHDT, CDR2 YYEEEE. V lost 4 bases and J lost 2; bases outside the gene matches: 10. CDR3 in amino acids: CASSHSLGTSDTDTQYF. CDR3 coding DNA: TGTGCCAGCAGCCATTCTCTAGGGACTAGCGACACAGATACGCAGTATTTT.

The chain couples TRBV5-1 to TRBJ2-5; 11 positions agree with TRBD2. V trimming: 0 bases; J trimming: 2 bases; junction bases outside the gene matches: 3. The CDR3 sequence is 16 residues long. Germline V CDR1 and CDR2: SGHRS, YFSETQ. CDR3 in DNA: TGCGCCAGCAGCTTGGACTCTAGCGGGGGGCAAGAGACCCAGTACTTC. Its translation: CASSLDSSGGQETQYF.

This chain links TRBV6-5 with TRBJ2-5; TRBD2 aligns across 13 bases. Per the germline V gene, CDR1 is MNHEY and CDR2 is SVGAGI. V lost 6 bases, J lost 4 bases, and 5 bases stayed unmatched. CDR3 length: 15 residues. CDR3 bases: TGTGCCAGCAGATCGGGACTAGCGGGAACAGAGACCCAGTACTTC. Its protein product is CASRSGLAGTETQYF.

The chain recombines TRBV11-3 with TRBJ2-1, with 10 bases identical to TRBD2. J gave up 5 bases and V 2 bases, and 3 bases lay outside the gene matches. Germline V gene data show CDR1 as SGHNT and CDR2 as YENEEA. CDR3 size: 15 residues. CDR3 DNA: TGTGCCAGCAGCTTAATAGCGGGAGGCCACAATGAGCAGTTCTTC. Amino acid sequence: CASSLIAGGHNEQFF.

The CDR3 DNA is TGTGCCAGCAGTCCGCGGACTAGCCGAGGAGCTTTCTTT. Protein product: CASSPRTSRGAFF. The chain uses TRBV28 and TRBJ1-1; no clear D. The CDR3 contains 13 residues. With 5 bases removed from V and 10 bases from J, the gap between germline ends came to 17 bases. Germline-derived CDR1 and CDR2 are MDHEN and SYDVKM.

This chain joins TRBV27 and TRBJ2-1; 8 bases line up with TRBD2. With V trimmed by 6 bases and J by 9 bases, 10 bases remained unmatched. Germline V gives CDR1 MNHEY, CDR2 SMNVEV (reference sequence). The CDR3 loop spans 14 amino acids. This chain's CDR3 is CASSSGGLGGEQFF. The DNA of the CDR3 is TGTGCCAGCAGCTCGGGGGGGCTTGGAGGTGAGCAGTTCTTC.

The chain links TRBV5-6 to TRBJ2-3; D is possibly TRBD1 (6 bases). Per the germline V gene, CDR1 is SGHDT and CDR2 is YYEEEE. V gave up 5 bases and J gave up 2 bases, with 18 bases separating them. This CDR3 has 16 residues. The CDR3 sequence is CASRTGRGQNTDTQYF. Written as DNA, the CDR3 is TGTGCCAGCAGGACGGGTCGGGGACAAAACACAGATACGCAGTATTTT.

This clone was seen only once. The chain recombines TRBV11-2 with TRBJ1-1, with D possibly matching TRBD1 (6 bases). V was trimmed by 1 base and J by 6 bases, leaving 15 bases between them. The germline V gene encodes CDR1 SGHAT and CDR2 FQNNGV. The CDR3 extends over 15 amino acids. The CDR3 nucleotides read TGTGCCAGCAGCTTAGTACAGGGTATTTTCGCTGAAGCTTTCTTT. The encoded protein is CASSLVQGIFAEAFF.

The DNA for the CDR3 is TGTGCCAGCAGCTTAGATCAGGGGGTAGTCTCAGATACGCAGTATTTT. Encoded protein: CASSLDQGVVSDTQYF. V and J are TRBV11-2 and TRBJ2-3; 7 bases fit TRBD1. Germline loops: CDR1 SGHAT, CDR2 FQNNGV. The CDR3 is 16 residues long. V shed 0 bases, J shed 4 bases, and the junction held 7 bases outside the gene matches.

The chain carries TRBV4-2 and TRBJ2-5, with TRBD1 identical over 8 bases. The CDR3 runs 17 residues. Germline V gene data show CDR1 as LGHNA and CDR2 as YNFKEQ. Germline trimming cut 1 base from V and 2 bases from J; bases unmatched to any gene: 9. The CDR3 DNA is TGTGCCAGCAGCCAAGGACAGGGGCAAGGTGGGCAAGAGACCCAGTACTTC. Its translation: CASSQGQGQGGQETQYF.

A word on this clone: Additional DNA sequences in this sample encode the identical CDR3. This chain connects TRBV18 to TRBJ1-1, with 8 nucleotides matching TRBD1. V lost 4 bases, J lost 3 bases, and 4 bases stayed unmatched. CDR3 size: 14 residues. Germline lookup yields CDR1 KGHSH and CDR2 LQKENI. CDR3 protein: CASSLGQGDTEAFF. In DNA form, the CDR3 reads TGTGCCAGCTCACTTGGACAGGGCGACACTGAAGCTTTCTTT. The complete variable domain, with remaining parts taken from reference TRBV18 and TRBJ1-1, reads NAGVMQNPRHLVRRRGQEARLRCSPMKGHSHVYWYRQLPEEGLKFMVYLQKENIIDESGMPKERFSAEFPKEGPSILRIQQVVRGDSAAYFCASSLGQGDTEAFFGQGTRLTVV.

CDR3 nucleotides: TGTGCCAGTAGTATAGGGGGCGGATCCTACAATGAGCAGTTCTTC. Residues: CASSIGGGSYNEQFF. The chain has TRBV19 and TRBJ2-1, with D possibly matching TRBD1 (5 bases). V was clipped by 1 base and J by 1 base, with 8 bases between them. CDR3 length equals 15 residues. The germline gives CDR1 LNHDA, CDR2 SQIVND (reference sequence).

The rearrangement joins TRBV20-1 to TRBJ1-2; 7 nucleotides agree with TRBD1. The germline V gene has CDR1 DFQATT and CDR2 SNEGSKA (reference sequence). This CDR3 spans 12 amino acids. J was trimmed by 8 bases and V by 3 bases; bases with no gene match: 6. The CDR3 sequence is CSASQGGQGYTF. DNA for the CDR3: TGCAGTGCTAGTCAGGGGGGCCAGGGCTACACCTTC.

The genes are TRBV5-1 and TRBJ1-3, with D unresolved. Trimming removed 1 base at V and 9 bases at J, with 14 bases between. This CDR3 is 14 amino acids long. CDR1 is SGHRS, CDR2 YFSETQ, per germline. The CDR3 loop is CASSLSEVRSTIYF. The CDR3 DNA reads as TGCGCCAGCAGCTTGTCGGAGGTTAGGAGCACCATATATTTT.

The gene calls are TRBV6-5 and TRBJ2-1; 7 nucleotides line up with TRBD1. V lost 4 bases to trimming and J lost 9 bases; unmatched junction nucleotides: 6. Germline values: CDR1 MNHEY, CDR2 SVGAGI. The CDR3 contains 13 residues. CDR3 region: CASSLQGSPEQFF. Written as DNA, the CDR3 is TGTGCCAGCAGTTTACAGGGGAGCCCTGAGCAGTTCTTC.

This clone showed up many times. This sequence joins TRBV19 and TRBJ2-7, with a possible D match to TRBD2 (5 bases). Per germline, CDR1 LNHDA and CDR2 SQIVND (reference sequence). This CDR3 spans 15 amino acids. V dropped 4 bases and J dropped 0 bases, with 13 bases sitting between them. CDR3 nucleotides: TGTGCCAGTAGTACCGCGACGGGGAGCTCCTACGAGCAGTACTTC. This encodes CASSTATGSSYEQYF.

The CDR3 loop reads CASSELDMVFYEQYF. CDR3 nucleotides: TGTGCCAGCAGTGAACTGGACATGGTATTCTACGAGCAGTACTTC. The chain has TRBV6-1 and TRBJ2-7; a possible D gene is TRBD1 (5 bases). With 2 bases removed from V and 3 bases from J, the gap between germline ends came to 14 bases. Germline V gives CDR1 MNHNS, CDR2 SASEGT. This CDR3 is built from 15 residues.

The rearrangement links TRBV7-2 to TRBJ2-7; 12 bases match TRBD2. Germline CDR1 SGHTA, CDR2 FQGNSA. The V and J ends lost 4 bases and 1 base, in that order; junction bases with no gene match: 8. CDR3 size: 17 residues. Here the CDR3 DNA reads TGTGCCAGCAGCTCCCGGACTAGCGGGAACCCTTCCTACGAGCAGTACTTC. It codes for CASSSRTSGNPSYEQYF.

The gene calls are TRBV10-3 and TRBJ2-2; no clear D gene. The CDR3 covers 11 residues. V was shortened by 6 bases and J by 5 bases, with 4 bases between the two germline ends. Germline V gene lookup returns CDR1 ENHRY and CDR2 SYGVKD. DNA for the CDR3: TGTGCCATCAGCCGGACCGGGGAGCTGTTTTTT. This codes for CAISRTGELFF.

The chain joins TRBV6-5 to TRBJ1-6, with 7 bases aligning to TRBD1. CDR1 is MNHEY and CDR2 is SVGAGI in the germline V gene. V trimming: 6 bases; J trimming: 9 bases; junction bases outside the gene matches: 11. The CDR3 runs 15 residues. The CDR3 region has the DNA TGTGCCAGCAGACTACCGACAGGGAATGGTTCACCCCTCCACTTT. Amino acids: CASRLPTGNGSPLHF.

The chain links TRBV2 to TRBJ2-5; a weak D match, TRBD1 (5 bases). From germline, CDR1 is SNHLY and CDR2 FYNNEI. The V gene lost 7 bases and the J gene lost 0 bases, with 9 bases spanning the gap. The CDR3 runs 13 residues. CDR3 nucleotides: TGTGCCAGCAATAGACAGTACCAAGAGACCCAGTACTTC. Its protein is CASNRQYQETQYF.

This chain joins TRBV4-2 and TRBJ1-2; D is ambiguous. Germline CDR1 is LGHNA and CDR2 is YNFKEQ. The CDR3 runs to 14 residues. V gave up 3 bases and J gave up 0 bases, with 8 bases separating them. CDR3 protein: CASSHSLANYGYTF. In nucleotides, the CDR3 is TGTGCCAGCAGCCACTCTTTAGCTAACTATGGCTACACCTTC.

This clone has more than one count but fewer than ten. The chain links TRBV9 to TRBJ1-2, with 8 positions matching TRBD1. V was clipped by 2 bases and J by 4 bases; unmatched bases: 13. CDR1 is SGDLS, CDR2 YYNGEE, per germline. The CDR3 spans 17 residues. In DNA, the CDR3 is TGTGCCAGCAGCGTTGGACAGGGAAGGGTGAAGACCTATGGCTACACCTTC. This translates into CASSVGQGRVKTYGYTF.

This clone was seen a few times. The genes are TRBV7-9 and TRBJ2-3, with 12 bases that match TRBD2. V was clipped by 3 bases and J by 2 bases; unmatched bases: 3. The germline V gene encodes CDR1 SEHNR and CDR2 FQNEAQ (reference sequence). The length of the CDR3 is 16 residues. The CDR3: CASSLGTSGLTDTQYF. CDR3 DNA sequence: TGTGCCAGCAGCTTGGGGACTAGCGGGCTCACAGATACGCAGTATTTT.